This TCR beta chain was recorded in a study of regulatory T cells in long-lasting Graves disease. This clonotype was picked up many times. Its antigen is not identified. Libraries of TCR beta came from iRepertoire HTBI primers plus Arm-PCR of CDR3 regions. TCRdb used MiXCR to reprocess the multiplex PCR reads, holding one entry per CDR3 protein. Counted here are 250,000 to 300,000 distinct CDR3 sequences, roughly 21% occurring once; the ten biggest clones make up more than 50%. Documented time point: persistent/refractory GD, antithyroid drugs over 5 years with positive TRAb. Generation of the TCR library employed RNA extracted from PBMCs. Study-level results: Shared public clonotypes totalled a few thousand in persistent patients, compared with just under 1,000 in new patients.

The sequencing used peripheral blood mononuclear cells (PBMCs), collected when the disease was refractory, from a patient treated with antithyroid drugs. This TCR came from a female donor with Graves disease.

The CDR3: CASSFVTGGSNQPQHF. The CDR3 nucleotides are TGTGCCAGCAGTTTTGTCACAGGCGGCAGCAATCAGCCCCAGCATTTT. The chain uses TRBV12-3 or TRBV12-4 and TRBJ1-5, with D perhaps TRBD1 (5 bases). This CDR3 region has 16 residues. The V and J ends lost 3 bases and 1 base respectively, with 13 bases between them.